The clone carrying this TCR beta chain has a count of ten or more. Its antigen is not identified. The investigators amplified TCR beta CDR3 regions from RNA transcripts. The HTBI primer set served for first-round RT-PCR of the TCR CDR3. TCRdb reanalysed the multiplex PCR reads using MiXCR and keeps one entry per CDR3 protein. Of 480,000 or so distinct CDR3 sequences listed, around 43% are singletons. These data originate in a study of T cells in Graves' hyperthyroidism and ophthalmopathy. The study's findings and limits: Ophthalmopathy was told apart from stable hyperthyroidism by a 13 V-J model.

V shed 6 bases and J shed 0 bases, with 9 bases lying between them. The germline gives CDR1 SNHLY, CDR2 FYNNEI. The CDR3 extends over 14 amino acids. In making diagnoses, clinical symptoms, serum thyroxine and TRAb, thyroid ultrasound and orbital computed tomography were all used. The clonotype originates from an adult woman with Graves' disease, either hyperthyroidism or ophthalmopathy (not recorded which). The sequenced sample consisted of peripheral blood or thyroid tissue (not recorded which). The rearrangement links TRBV2 to TRBJ1-5; D remains unclear. CDR3 nucleotides: TGTGCCAGCAGGCTCGGATCTAGCAATCAGCCCCAGCATTTT. Translating gives CASRLGSSNQPQHF.